One and the same sample provided the 18 T cell receptor beta chains below, sequenced in a study of beta chain features in type 1 diabetes. Whole-study results and caveats: When Type 1 diabetes patients were examined, their TCRB CDR3s proved moderately but significantly shorter in all four CD4+ subsets.

Their specific antigens are unknown. Expressed TCRB transcripts were sequenced because the isolated RNA had all been reverse transcribed beforehand. Repertoires were generated with immunoSEQ multiplex PCR, while TCRdb's copy carries only in-frame clones and drops some. Seen here are 40,000 to 45,000 clones, roughly 70% observed once, and the top ten hold 2% to 2.5%. Sequencing was performed on Tregs from blood. The receptors stem from a woman between 18 and 29 years old with type 1 diabetes.

This clone occurred a few times. The chain links TRBV21-1 to TRBJ1-2; TRBD1, the table's D call, lacks a check against the DNA. TRBV21-1 is recorded as a pseudogene. The CDR3 loop spans 13 amino acids. In DNA, the CDR3 is TGTGCCAGCGGAACAGGCCTTAACTATGGCTACACCTTC. It translates to CASGTGLNYGYTF.

This sequence joins TRBV19 and TRBJ2-1; 7 nucleotides align to TRBD2. Germline V gene data show CDR1 as LNHDA and CDR2 as SQIVND (reference sequence). Trimming cost V 7 bases and J 2 bases; bases outside gene matches: 17. The CDR3 spans 18 residues. The DNA for the CDR3 is TGTGCCAGTACCCCCCGAAGGCCCGGGACTATTACCTACAATGAGCAGTTCTTC. Translating it yields CASTPRRPGTITYNEQFF. Full variable domain (rest looked up from reference TRBV19 and TRBJ2-1): DGGITQSPKYLFRKEGQNVTLSCEQNLNHDAMYWYRQDPGQGLRLIYYSQIVNDFQKGDIAEGYSVSREKKESFPLTVTSAQKNPTAFYLCASTPRRPGTITYNEQFFGPGTRLTVL.

This chain uses TRBV19 with TRBJ2-1; D is perhaps TRBD2 (6 bases). With 7 bases removed from V and 3 bases from J, the gap between germline ends came to 13 bases. This CDR3 region has 14 residues. Per germline, CDR1 LNHDA and CDR2 SQIVND (reference sequence). CDR3 in DNA: TGTGCCAGTAAGCAGCGGGCCTACTACAATGAGCAGTTCTTC. Encoded protein: CASKQRAYYNEQFF.

The V gene is TRBV7-8, the J gene TRBJ1-5, with D possibly being TRBD1 (6 bases). V lost 6 bases, J lost 6 bases, and 15 bases lay in between. This CDR3 contains 14 residues. The germline CDR1 and CDR2 sequences are SGHVS and FQNEAQ. In DNA form, the CDR3 reads TGTGCCAGCAGTACACAGGGATCCAGTCAGCCCCAGCATTTT. This translates into CASSTQGSSQPQHF.

The chain is built from TRBV19 and TRBJ1-4; the D is unclear. Trimming removed 2 bases at V and 5 bases at J, with 27 bases between. The CDR3 loop spans 20 amino acids. The germline CDR1 and CDR2 sequences are LNHDA and SQIVND (reference sequence). CDR3 sequence reads: CASSILSKARIAETNEKLFF. In DNA, the CDR3 is TGTGCCAGTAGTATATTATCAAAGGCGAGGATAGCCGAGACCAATGAAAAACTGTTTTTT.

The chain has TRBV5-1 and TRBJ2-3; TRBD2 matches at 14 bases. V was clipped by 0 bases and J by 4 bases; unmatched bases: 1. This CDR3 has 16 amino acids. The germline V gene encodes CDR1 SGHRS and CDR2 YFSETQ. The CDR3 nucleotides are TGCGCCAGCAGCTTGGGACTAGCGGGGGGGCCAGATACGCAGTATTTT. Protein product: CASSLGLAGGPDTQYF.

This clone was found a few times. The CDR3: CASSLFQGNEQFF. CDR3 sequence (DNA): TGCGCCAGCAGTCTCTTCCAGGGCAATGAGCAGTTCTTC. This rearrangement joins TRBV23-1 to TRBJ2-1; possibly TRBD1 for D (5 bases). TRBV23-1 is reported as an ORF; its role is uncertain. Trimming removed 4 bases from V and 6 bases from J, with 10 bases in between. CDR3 length: 13 residues.

This clone was seen only once. The V and J genes are TRBV7-9 and TRBJ2-5; 9 bases are shared with TRBD1. The CDR3 totals 16 residues. V lost 4 bases and J lost 2; bases outside the gene matches: 8. From germline, CDR1 is SEHNR and CDR2 FQNEAQ (reference sequence). CDR3 bases: TGTGCCAGCAGCTCAATTCCGGGACAGGGACAAGAGACCCAGTACTTC. Its protein is CASSSIPGQGQETQYF.

Only one count was recorded for this clone. The chain employs TRBV4-3 and TRBJ1-4; no firm D call. V was shortened by 0 bases and J by 7 bases, with 18 bases between the two germline ends. There are 17 residues in the CDR3. Germline V gene data show CDR1 as LGHNA and CDR2 as YSLEER. CDR3 nucleotides: TGCGCCAGCAGCCAAGATTTCGGCGCGGTAATCTCTGAAAAACTGTTTTTT. It is translated as CASSQDFGAVISEKLFF.

CDR3 DNA sequence: TGTGCCAGCAGCCCGACATCCTACGAGCAGTACTTC. Translation gives CASSPTSYEQYF. The chain joins TRBV7-2 to TRBJ2-7; D uncertain. CDR3 size: 12 residues. V lost 5 bases and J lost 1, with 6 bases in between. The germline V gene has CDR1 SGHTA and CDR2 FQGNSA.

The J gene is TRBJ1-5, the V gene TRBV27; 12 bases match TRBD1. V shed 6 bases and J 11 bases; nucleotides not matched to a gene: 17. The CDR3 extends over 17 amino acids. The V gene's germline CDR1 is MNHEY and CDR2 SMNVEV (reference sequence). For the CDR3, the DNA is TGTGCCAGCAGAAACAGCCCGGGACAGGGGGCGAGTATGGCCCAGCATTTT. It specifies CASRNSPGQGASMAQHF.

This chain joins TRBV9 and TRBJ2-5, with D perhaps TRBD2 (5 bases). Trimming stripped 6 bases from V and 3 bases from J, with 12 bases between. The CDR3 runs 13 residues. Germline-derived CDR1 and CDR2 are SGDLS and YYNGEE. The CDR3 nucleotides are TGTGCCAGCAAGTACGGGAATGAAGAGACCCAGTACTTC. Protein sequence: CASKYGNEETQYF.

V usage is TRBV11-3 and J usage is TRBJ2-6; TRBD2 might be the D (5 bases). This CDR3 spans 16 amino acids. V was shortened by 2 bases and J by 1 base, with 9 bases between the two germline ends. Germline CDR1 is SGHNT and CDR2 is YENEEA. The CDR3 loop reads CASSLRRQSGANVLTF. CDR3 bases: TGTGCCAGCAGCTTACGGAGGCAGTCTGGGGCCAACGTCCTGACTTTC. The variable domain in full, completed from reference TRBV11-3 and TRBJ2-6, reads EAGVVQSPRYKIIEKKQPVAFWCNPISGHNTLYWYLQNLGQGPELLIRYENEEAVDDSQLPKDRFSAERLKGVDSTLKIQPAELGDSAVYLCASSLRRQSGANVLTFGAGSRLTVL.

The table lists this clone with a count of one. CDR3 bases: TGTGCCAGCAGTCCAGTAAACACAGGGGCCGAAAAACTGTTTTTT. Residues: CASSPVNTGAEKLFF. J is TRBJ1-4 and V is TRBV25-1; 7 bases fit TRBD1. Germline V CDR1 and CDR2: MGHDK, SYGVNS. The CDR3 length is 15 residues. V shed 5 bases and J 8 bases; nucleotides not matched to a gene: 11.

The chain is built from TRBV7-9 and TRBJ1-4; TRBD1 matches at 7 bases. Trimming removed 10 bases from V and 8 bases from J; junction bases left unmatched: 10. This CDR3 spans 13 amino acids. Germline lookup yields CDR1 SEHNR and CDR2 FQNEAQ (reference sequence). CDR3 amino acids: CAIPQGTNEKLFF. The CDR3 bases are TGTGCCATCCCACAGGGGACGAACGAAAAACTGTTTTTT.

In its sample, this clone was seen once. The same CDR3 is also encoded by other DNA sequences in this sample. The rearrangement links TRBV7-2 to TRBJ2-5; 8 nucleotides match TRBD2. Germline assignment: CDR1 SGHTA and CDR2 FQGNSA. The CDR3 covers 13 residues. V gave up 3 bases and J gave up 4 bases; unmatched junction bases: 1. DNA for the CDR3: TGTGCCAGCAGCTTGCTAGCGGGAGAGACCCAGTACTTC. It is translated as CASSLLAGETQYF.

CDR3 in amino acids: CASSLSRDTDTQYF. CDR3 DNA: TGTGCCAGCAGCTTAAGCCGGGACACAGATACGCAGTATTTT. V usage is TRBV7-3 and J usage is TRBJ2-3; maybe TRBD2 (5 bases). Germline V gene sequence: CDR1 SGHTA, CDR2 FQGTGA. Trimming stripped 1 base from V and 2 bases from J, with 7 bases between. The CDR3 has 14 amino acids.

This chain connects TRBV7-2 to TRBJ2-7; 10 bases fit TRBD2. V lost 7 bases to trimming and J lost 5 bases; unmatched junction nucleotides: 5. The germline V gene encodes CDR1 SGHTA and CDR2 FQGNSA. The CDR3 consists of 13 residues. In DNA form, the CDR3 reads TGTGCCAGCACGGGGCTAGCGGGAGACGAGCAGTACTTC. Its protein is CASTGLAGDEQYF.